The 5 T cell receptor beta chains in this list originate from one sample, sequenced in a study of untreated major depressive disorder. Only in-frame clones appear in the TCRdb table, and some are missing; sequencing was by immunoSEQ multiplex PCR. The table lists just over 20,000 clones, approximately 92% of them singletons, with roughly 0.33% in the top ten. Material: CD4+ T cells from PBMCs. All receptors come from a man in his thirties or forties in good health.

V and J are TRBV2 and TRBJ2-3, with 11 positions matching TRBD2. The CDR3 loop spans 15 amino acids. After removal of 8 bases from V and 5 bases from J, the junction contained 9 bases not matched to a gene. From germline, CDR1 is SNHLY and CDR2 FYNNEI. CDR3 sequence: CASGIAGGPIDTQYF. The CDR3 DNA follows: TGTGCCAGCGGGATAGCGGGAGGGCCTATAGATACGCAGTATTTT.

The V and J genes are TRBV7-2 and TRBJ1-5; D is undetermined. This CDR3 is built from 15 residues. V was shortened by 5 bases and J by 5 bases, with 16 bases between the two germline ends. Germline CDR1 reads SGHTA; CDR2 reads FQGNSA. The CDR3 nucleotides are TGTGCCAGCAGCCGAAGGGCCGGCATGGATCAGCCCCAGCATTTT. It specifies CASSRRAGMDQPQHF.

The chain uses TRBV6-5 and TRBJ1-4; D not certain. CDR1 MNHEY and CDR2 SVGAGI come from the germline V gene. V was cut by 5 bases and J by 7 bases, with 17 bases left in between. The CDR3 covers 15 residues. CDR3 sequence (DNA): TGTGCCAGCAGTACATCCGGTTTCCCGGGTGAAAAACTGTTTTTT. It specifies CASSTSGFPGEKLFF.

The CDR3 DNA reads as TGCGCCAGCAGCTTGGGACTAGCGGGAGGGCCCCTCGCGGATACGCAGTATTTT. This codes for CASSLGLAGGPLADTQYF. The chain uses TRBV5-1 and TRBJ2-3; TRBD2 aligns across 14 bases. Germline V lookup: CDR1 SGHRS, CDR2 YFSETQ. The CDR3 totals 18 residues. V dropped 0 bases and J dropped 6; count of bases not matched to a gene: 9. The full variable domain, its missing parts supplied by reference TRBV5-1 and TRBJ2-3, is KAGVTQTPRYLIKTRGQQVTLSCSPISGHRSVSWYQQTPGQGLQFLFEYFSETQRNKGNFPGRFSGRQFSNSRSEMNVSTLELGDSALYLCASSLGLAGGPLADTQYFGPGTRLTVL.

The V call is TRBV5-4, the J call TRBJ2-7; TRBD2 matches at 11 bases. Germline CDR1 and CDR2: SGHNT and YYREEE (reference sequence). There are 16 residues in the CDR3. The ends lost 1 base at V and 3 bases at J; junction bases unmatched: 6. CDR3 residues: CASSLPSGRTYYEQYF. DNA of the CDR3: TGTGCCAGCAGCTTGCCTAGCGGGAGGACCTACTACGAGCAGTACTTC.